The table lists the clone carrying this T cell receptor (beta chain) with a few counts. Its antigen remains unknown. The germline gives CDR1 SGHRS, CDR2 YFSETQ. Deletions cut 3 bases from V and 0 bases from J, with 19 bases between. There are 17 residues in the CDR3. This specimen comes from a study of cytotoxic CD8 clonotypes in ibrutinib-treated CLL. Overall study: Response samples were taken after a median of roughly 11 months on treatment, range 6 to 36.

Clones were read by immunoSEQ multiplex PCR, and TCRdb kept only the in-frame ones, dropping some. Of 200,000 to 250,000 clones listed, 70% are singletons. Study-wide findings and caveats: The study found public clonotypes uncommon, contracting or stable on treatment. At baseline, clonality was higher than in age-matched healthy donors and correlated with CD8+ counts. Clonality showed a rise at ibrutinib response that reversed toward baseline at progression.

The receptor comes from a human donor with chronic lymphocytic leukemia. The V call is TRBV5-1, the J call TRBJ2-7; unclear D gene. Specimen: PBMCs, collected after 12 months of ibrutinib treatment. The CDR3 DNA sequence: TGCGCCAGCAGCTATGCGGCGGATTACCAAAGCTCCTACGAGCAGTACTTC. Its protein is CASSYAADYQSSYEQYF.